The following is a T cell receptor (beta chain) sequence with its context. The CDR3 covers 15 residues. The germline V gene has CDR1 SGHNT and CDR2 YYREEE (reference sequence). The V end lost 3 bases, the J end lost 4 bases, and 16 bases lay between the germline ends. The data were obtained in a study of blood T cell repertoires in COVID-19. In the study overall: Acute and convalescent COVID-19 samples came from the United States, Italy and Spain. Nucleic acid was either cDNA or gDNA, and it came from T cells, B-cell-depleted T cells, or PBMCs.

Clones were read by immunoSEQ multiplex PCR, and TCRdb kept only the in-frame ones, dropping some. The top ten clones hold approximately 2% of a sample with some 130,000 clones, more than 60% of them seen once. The receptor comes from a woman aged 70-85 years with acute or convalescent COVID-19. The sample comprised peripheral blood. The V call is TRBV5-4, the J call TRBJ1-2; D remains ambiguous. CDR3 sequence (DNA): TGTGCCAGCAGCTCACTTGGTATCAGGATCTATGGCTACACCTTC. It encodes CASSSLGIRIYGYTF.